This TCR beta chain was retrieved from a study of shared clonotypes between healthy human individuals. Study-level results: All-four-donor shared clonotypes had higher generation probabilities than non-shared clonotypes did. Researchers found naive subsets generally carried larger estimated richness than memory subsets.

Clones were read by immunoSEQ multiplex PCR, and TCRdb kept only the in-frame ones, dropping some. This sample has just over 2,000,000 clones, with 95% found just once. A remark on this clone: The antigen is undetermined.

Trimming removed 6 bases from V and 3 bases from J, with 12 bases in between. Germline V gene data show CDR1 as KGHSH and CDR2 as LQKENI. The CDR3 consists of 13 residues. The TCR originated in a man between 18 and 35 years old in good health. The chain combines TRBV18 with TRBJ2-7; D unresolved. Sequenced sample: naive CD4+ T cells sorted from blood. The subset denotes: CD45RA+ positively selected. The CDR3: CASSQAGDYEQYF. The CDR3 DNA sequence: TGTGCCAGCTCCCAGGCAGGAGACTACGAGCAGTACTTC.